The 14 T cell receptor beta chains in this list originate from one sample, sequenced in a study of CD8 T cells in ankylosing spondylitis. TCRdb analysed the 5' RACE reads with MiXCR anew, one entry per CDR3 protein. The table lists 240,000 or so distinct CDR3 sequences, approximately 12% of them singletons, with less than 7.5% in the top ten. The sample comprised blood, either unsorted or a sorted T cell fraction (not recorded which). The receptors here all came from a male donor with ankylosing spondylitis or in good health (not recorded which).

This clonotype was observed at least ten times. The rearrangement links TRBV20-1 to TRBJ2-3, with 10 bases lining up with TRBD2. This CDR3 has 15 residues. CDR1 is DFQATT and CDR2 is SNEGSKA in the germline V gene (reference sequence). V lost 1 base to trimming and J lost 8 bases; unmatched junction nucleotides: 9. CDR3 sequence (DNA): TGCAGTGCTAGAGGATCAGCGGGGGGGCCGGGTACGCAGTATTTT. Translating gives CSARGSAGGPGTQYF.

At least ten counts were recorded for this clonotype. This chain links TRBV15 with TRBJ2-5; TRBD1 is a possible D gene (7 bases). In germline, CDR1 is LNHNV, CDR2 YYDKDF (reference sequence). The CDR3 extends over 14 amino acids. V shed 5 bases and J shed 7 bases, with 17 bases lying between them. CDR3 in amino acids: CATSGGTAARTQYF. DNA of the CDR3: TGTGCCACCAGCGGAGGGACAGCCGCCCGGACCCAGTACTTC. Supplemented by reference TRBV15 and TRBJ2-5, the full variable domain reads DAMVIQNPRYQVTQFGKPVTLSCSQTLNHNVMYWYQQKSSQAPKLLFHYYDKDFNNEADTPDNFQSRRPNTSFCFLDIRSPGLGDTAMYLCATSGGTAARTQYFGPGTRLLVL.

This clonotype was detected many times. This sequence joins TRBV7-2 and TRBJ2-1; D perhaps matches TRBD1 (6 bases). Trimming took 3 bases from V and 6 from J, leaving 15 bases between them. Per the germline V gene, CDR1 is SGHTA and CDR2 is FQGNSA. The CDR3 is 15 amino acids. The CDR3 is CASSFRDILGNEQFF. CDR3 in DNA: TGTGCCAGCAGCTTCCGGGACATCCTCGGCAATGAGCAGTTCTTC.

This clonotype occurred a few times. The chain combines TRBV29-1 with TRBJ2-7; 7 bases line up with TRBD2. Unmatched junction bases numbered 13, after V lost 7 bases and J lost 7 bases. Germline V gene data show CDR1 as SQVTM and CDR2 as ANQGSEA. This CDR3 is built from 13 residues. The CDR3 coding sequence is TGCAGCGGCAGCGGGAAAGGGTCGGGGGAGCAGTACTTC. Translating it yields CSGSGKGSGEQYF.

Ten or more counts support this clonotype. This chain connects TRBV10-3 to TRBJ1-6; unclear D gene. The CDR3 runs 14 residues. Per germline, CDR1 ENHRY and CDR2 SYGVKD. With 3 bases removed from V and 10 bases from J, the gap between germline ends came to 13 bases. The CDR3 protein is CAISDAGKESPLHF. CDR3 sequence (DNA): TGTGCCATCAGTGATGCGGGAAAGGAATCACCCCTCCACTTT.

This clonotype occurred many times. The chain couples TRBV9 to TRBJ2-5; no clear D gene. Germline V lookup: CDR1 SGDLS, CDR2 YYNGEE. CDR3 length: 13 amino acids. The V and J ends lost 1 base and 5 bases respectively, with 9 bases between them. The CDR3 region is CASSVLGSETQYF. The DNA for the CDR3 is TGTGCCAGCAGCGTACTGGGTTCCGAGACCCAGTACTTC. Combining the CDR3 with reference TRBV9 and TRBJ2-5 gives the whole variable domain DSGVTQTPKHLITATGQRVTLRCSPRSGDLSVYWYQQSLDQGLQFLIQYYNGEERAKGNILERFSAQQFPDLHSELNLSSLELGDSALYFCASSVLGSETQYFGPGTRLLVL.

This clonotype was detected many times. The chain carries TRBV12-5 and TRBJ2-5, with D possibly TRBD2 on 6 matching bases. The CDR3 runs 14 residues. CDR1 is LGHNT, CDR2 FRNRAP, per germline. V was trimmed by 7 bases and J by 1 base, leaving 13 bases between them. DNA of the CDR3: TGTGCTAGTGCCTCGAGGGACTTCCAAGAGACCCAGTACTTC. This codes for CASASRDFQETQYF.

This clonotype was recorded many times. The chain uses TRBV5-1 and TRBJ1-1; TRBD1 might be the D (5 bases). CDR3 length: 15 amino acids. Germline V gene data show CDR1 as SGHRS and CDR2 as YFSETQ. Trimming shortened V by 5 bases and J by 8 bases, and 22 bases separated the two germline ends. The CDR3 nucleotides are TGCGCCAGCAGGACGGCCGGGACGACCTACGACGAAGCTTTCTTT. Protein: CASRTAGTTYDEAFF.

CDR3 bases: TGTGCCACCAGCCGACTGGGGACAGGGTACGAGCAGTACTTC. It is translated as CATSRLGTGYEQYF. The chain combines TRBV15 with TRBJ2-7, with 9 bases aligning to TRBD1. The J segment lost 4 bases and the V segment lost 5 bases, leaving 6 bases of the junction unmatched. The CDR3 is 14 amino acids. CDR1 LNHNV and CDR2 YYDKDF come from the germline V gene (reference sequence).

This clonotype was counted ten times or more. The V call is TRBV9, the J call TRBJ2-2, with unresolved D. Trimming cost V 0 bases and J 1 base, with 7 bases left between them. This CDR3 is built from 15 residues. Per germline, CDR1 SGDLS and CDR2 YYNGEE. The CDR3: CASSVVGENTGELFF. The CDR3 region has the DNA TGTGCCAGCAGCGTAGTTGGCGAGAACACCGGGGAGCTGTTTTTT.

This clonotype was detected ten times or more. The genes are TRBV29-1 and TRBJ2-2, with D unclear. The germline V and J ends were trimmed by 3 bases and 5 bases, with 7 bases remaining between them. Germline values: CDR1 SQVTM, CDR2 ANQGSEA. This CDR3 is built from 12 residues. CDR3 sequence reads: CSVDWDTGELFF. The CDR3 nucleotides read TGCAGCGTTGATTGGGATACCGGGGAGCTGTTTTTT.

This clonotype was recorded many times. The V and J genes are TRBV21-1 and TRBJ2-2; the table assigns TRBD1, which was not confirmed against the DNA. TRBV21-1 constitutes a pseudogene. This CDR3 is 18 amino acids long. The CDR3 bases are TGTGCCAGCAGCAAAGAGGGGCCCGGGGGCTTGAACACCGGGGAGCTGTTTTTT. This gives the protein CASSKEGPGGLNTGELFF.

This clonotype was found many times. The gene calls are TRBV3-1 and TRBJ1-5, with 8 bases identical to TRBD1. The J segment lost 3 bases and the V segment lost 1 base, leaving 2 bases of the junction unmatched. Germline lookup yields CDR1 LGHDT and CDR2 YNNKEL (reference sequence). This CDR3 spans 15 amino acids. The chain's CDR3 is CASSQGTGTNQPQHF. The CDR3 region has the DNA TGTGCCAGCAGCCAAGGGACAGGGACCAATCAGCCCCAGCATTTT.

The table lists this clonotype with many counts. The V gene is TRBV4-1, the J gene TRBJ2-1, with TRBD2 as a possible D gene (5 bases). Per the germline V gene, CDR1 is MGHRA and CDR2 is YSYEKL. The CDR3 runs to 14 residues. Trimming cost V 0 bases and J 6 bases, with 9 bases left between them. The CDR3 spells CASSQDRRFNEQFF. In DNA form, the CDR3 reads TGCGCCAGCAGCCAAGATCGGAGGTTCAATGAGCAGTTCTTC.